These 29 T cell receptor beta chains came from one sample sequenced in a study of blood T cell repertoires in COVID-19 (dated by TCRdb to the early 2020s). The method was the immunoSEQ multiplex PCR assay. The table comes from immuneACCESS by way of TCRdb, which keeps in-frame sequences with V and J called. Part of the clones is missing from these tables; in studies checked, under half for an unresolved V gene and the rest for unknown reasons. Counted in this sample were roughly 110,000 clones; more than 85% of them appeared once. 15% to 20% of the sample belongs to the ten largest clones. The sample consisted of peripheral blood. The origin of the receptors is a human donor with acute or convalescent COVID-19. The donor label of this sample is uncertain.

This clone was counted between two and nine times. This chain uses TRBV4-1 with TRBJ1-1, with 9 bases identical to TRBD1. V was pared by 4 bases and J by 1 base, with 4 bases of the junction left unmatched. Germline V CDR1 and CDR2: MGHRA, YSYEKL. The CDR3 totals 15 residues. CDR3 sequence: CASSLRQGGNTEAFF. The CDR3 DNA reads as TGCGCCAGCAGCCTAAGACAGGGGGGGAACACTGAAGCTTTCTTT.

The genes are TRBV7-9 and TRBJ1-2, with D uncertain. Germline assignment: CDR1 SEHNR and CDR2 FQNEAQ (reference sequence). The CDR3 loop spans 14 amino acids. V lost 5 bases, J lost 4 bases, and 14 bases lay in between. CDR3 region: CASSPAVVGYGYTF. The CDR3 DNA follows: TGTGCCAGCAGCCCTGCGGTGGTGGGCTATGGCTACACCTTC.

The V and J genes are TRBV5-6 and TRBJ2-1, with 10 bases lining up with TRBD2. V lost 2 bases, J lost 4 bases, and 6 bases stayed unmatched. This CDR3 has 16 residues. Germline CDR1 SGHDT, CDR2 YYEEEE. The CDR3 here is CASSLLTSGEYNEQFF. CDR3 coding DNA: TGTGCCAGCAGCTTACTAACTAGCGGGGAATACAATGAGCAGTTCTTC.

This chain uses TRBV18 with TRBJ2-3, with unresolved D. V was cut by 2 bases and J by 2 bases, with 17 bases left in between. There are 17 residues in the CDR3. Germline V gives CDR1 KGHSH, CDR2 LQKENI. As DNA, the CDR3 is TGTGCCAGCTCACCATTTTCCCGGTCTGCTATCACAGATACGCAGTATTTT. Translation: CASSPFSRSAITDTQYF.

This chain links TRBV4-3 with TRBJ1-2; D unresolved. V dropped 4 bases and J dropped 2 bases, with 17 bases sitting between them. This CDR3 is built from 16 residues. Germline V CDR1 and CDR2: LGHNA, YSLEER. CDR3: CASSPLPVQNNYGYTF. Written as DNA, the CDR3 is TGCGCCAGCAGCCCCCTGCCTGTACAGAACAACTATGGCTACACCTTC.

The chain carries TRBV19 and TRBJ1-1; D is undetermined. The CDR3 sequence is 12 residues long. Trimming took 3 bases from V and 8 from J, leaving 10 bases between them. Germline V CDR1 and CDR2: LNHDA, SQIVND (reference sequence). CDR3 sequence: CASSMTRVEAFF. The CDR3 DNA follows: TGTGCCAGTAGTATGACCCGGGTGGAAGCTTTCTTT. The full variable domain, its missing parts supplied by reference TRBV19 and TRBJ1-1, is DGGITQSPKYLFRKEGQNVTLSCEQNLNHDAMYWYRQDPGQGLRLIYYSQIVNDFQKGDIAEGYSVSREKKESFPLTVTSAQKNPTAFYLCASSMTRVEAFFGQGTRLTVV.

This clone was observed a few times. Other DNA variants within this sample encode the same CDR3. Here the CDR3 reads CASSTGNSNQPQHF. The CDR3 DNA reads as TGTGCCAGCAGTACAGGGAATAGCAATCAGCCCCAGCATTTT. The chain employs TRBV2 and TRBJ1-5; D is possibly TRBD1 (6 bases). The CDR3 consists of 14 residues. Trimming left V 5 bases short and J 0 bases short, with 8 bases between. Germline V gene lookup returns CDR1 SNHLY and CDR2 FYNNEI.

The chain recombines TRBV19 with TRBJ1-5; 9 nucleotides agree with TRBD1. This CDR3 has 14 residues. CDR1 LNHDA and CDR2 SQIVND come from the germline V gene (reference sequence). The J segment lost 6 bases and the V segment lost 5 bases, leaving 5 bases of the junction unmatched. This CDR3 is CASSRTGEGQPQHF. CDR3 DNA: TGTGCCAGTAGTCGGACAGGGGAAGGTCAGCCCCAGCATTTT.

CDR3 region: CAISESGEQYF. DNA for the CDR3: TGTGCCATCAGTGAGTCCGGCGAGCAGTACTTC. V usage is TRBV10-3 and J usage is TRBJ2-7; D is unclear. Germline V lookup: CDR1 ENHRY, CDR2 SYGVKD. The CDR3 is 11 residues long. Trimming took off 0 bases at V and 6 bases at J, with 3 bases between the two ends.

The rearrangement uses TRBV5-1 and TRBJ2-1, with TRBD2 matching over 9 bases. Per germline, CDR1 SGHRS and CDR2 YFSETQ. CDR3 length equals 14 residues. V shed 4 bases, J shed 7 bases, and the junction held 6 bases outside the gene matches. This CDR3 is CASSNLAGTNEQFF. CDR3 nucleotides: TGCGCCAGCAGCAATCTAGCGGGAACGAATGAGCAGTTCTTC.

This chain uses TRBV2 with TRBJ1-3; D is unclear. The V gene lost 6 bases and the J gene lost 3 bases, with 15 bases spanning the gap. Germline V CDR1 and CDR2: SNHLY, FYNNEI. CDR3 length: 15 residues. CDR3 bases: TGTGCCAGCAGCTTTAGTGGGCAAGTTGGAAACACCATATATTTT. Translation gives CASSFSGQVGNTIYF.

CDR3 amino acids: CASSRGGSSRNTIYF. CDR3 DNA sequence: TGTGCCAGCAGCCGCGGGGGATCGTCGCGAAACACCATATATTTT. The rearrangement uses TRBV7-9 and TRBJ1-3; possibly TRBD1 for D (5 bases). V dropped 5 bases and J dropped 5 bases, with 16 bases sitting between them. The CDR3 is 15 residues long. Per germline, CDR1 SEHNR and CDR2 FQNEAQ (reference sequence).

The CDR3 region is CASSQAPHRESSPLHF. The CDR3 bases are TGCGCCAGCAGCCAAGCCCCCCACAGGGAGAGTTCACCCCTCCACTTT. The chain employs TRBV4-1 and TRBJ1-6; tentative D call: TRBD1 (6 bases). This CDR3 has 16 residues. The V end lost 1 base, the J end lost 9 bases, and 16 bases lay between the germline ends. Germline CDR1 is MGHRA and CDR2 is YSYEKL.

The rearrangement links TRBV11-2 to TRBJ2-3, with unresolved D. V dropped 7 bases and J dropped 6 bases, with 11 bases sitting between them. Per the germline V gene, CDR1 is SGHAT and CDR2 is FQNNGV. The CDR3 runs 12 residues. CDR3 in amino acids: CASTLMRDTQYF. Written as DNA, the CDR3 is TGTGCCAGCACCCTAATGAGGGATACGCAGTATTTT.

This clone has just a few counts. CDR3 protein: CASNPSLVGNTIYF. The CDR3 nucleotides read TGTGCCAGCAATCCATCACTAGTTGGAAACACCATATATTTT. The chain employs TRBV28 and TRBJ1-3; D unresolved. There are 14 residues in the CDR3. Trimming took off 7 bases at V and 3 bases at J, with 13 bases between the two ends. Germline CDR1 MDHEN, CDR2 SYDVKM.

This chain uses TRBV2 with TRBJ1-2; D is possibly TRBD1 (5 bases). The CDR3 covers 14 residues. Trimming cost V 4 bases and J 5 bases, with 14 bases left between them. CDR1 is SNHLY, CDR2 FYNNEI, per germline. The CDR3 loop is CASSAGDAGYGYTF. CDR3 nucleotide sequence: TGTGCCAGCAGTGCGGGGGACGCGGGATATGGCTACACCTTC.

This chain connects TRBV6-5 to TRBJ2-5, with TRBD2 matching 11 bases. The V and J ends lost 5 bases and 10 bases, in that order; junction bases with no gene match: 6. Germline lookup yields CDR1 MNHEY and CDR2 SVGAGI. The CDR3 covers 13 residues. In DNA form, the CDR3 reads TGTGCCAGCAGTCAAAGTAGCGGGGGGGGCCAGTACTTC. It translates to CASSQSSGGGQYF.

The CDR3: CASTRILSLYGYTF. The CDR3, as DNA: TGTGCCAGTACGCGAATCTTATCCCTCTATGGCTACACCTTC. V and J are TRBV30 and TRBJ1-2, with D unresolved. The CDR3 has 14 residues. Germline CDR1 GTSNPN, CDR2 SVGIG (reference sequence). The V end was cut by 8 bases, the J end by 4 bases, with 20 bases between.

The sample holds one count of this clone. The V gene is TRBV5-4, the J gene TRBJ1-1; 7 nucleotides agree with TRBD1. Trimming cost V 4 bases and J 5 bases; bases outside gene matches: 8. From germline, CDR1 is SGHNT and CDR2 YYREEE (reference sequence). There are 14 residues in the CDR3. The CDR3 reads CASSEYRGVTEAFF. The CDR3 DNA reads TGTGCCAGCAGCGAATACAGGGGAGTTACTGAAGCTTTCTTT.

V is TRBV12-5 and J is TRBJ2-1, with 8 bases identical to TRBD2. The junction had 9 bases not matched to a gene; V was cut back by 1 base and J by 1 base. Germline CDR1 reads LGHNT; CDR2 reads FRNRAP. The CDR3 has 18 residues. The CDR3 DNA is TGTGCTAGTGGTTTGGCACCGACTAGCGATATTTCCTACAATGAGCAGTTCTTC. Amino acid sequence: CASGLAPTSDISYNEQFF.

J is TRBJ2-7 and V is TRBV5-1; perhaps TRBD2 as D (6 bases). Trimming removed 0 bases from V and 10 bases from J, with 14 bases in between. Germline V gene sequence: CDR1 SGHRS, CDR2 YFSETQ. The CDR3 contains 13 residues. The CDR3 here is CASSLDGTGDQYF. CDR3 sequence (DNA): TGCGCCAGCAGCTTGGATGGGACGGGGGATCAGTACTTC.

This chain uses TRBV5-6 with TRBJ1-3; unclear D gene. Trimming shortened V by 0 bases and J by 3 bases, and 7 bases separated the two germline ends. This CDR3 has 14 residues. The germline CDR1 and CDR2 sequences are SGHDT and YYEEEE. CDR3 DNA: TGTGCCAGCAGCTTGGGCAGGAATGGAAACACCATATATTTT. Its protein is CASSLGRNGNTIYF.

The chain's CDR3 is CASSELGQGLYSNQPQHF. The CDR3, as DNA: TGTGCCAGCAGTGAATTGGGACAGGGTTTATATAGCAATCAGCCCCAGCATTTT. The chain combines TRBV2 with TRBJ1-5; 9 positions agree with TRBD1. CDR1 and CDR2 from the germline V gene are SNHLY and FYNNEI. J lost 0 bases, V lost 2 bases, and 8 bases had no gene match. The CDR3 consists of 18 residues.

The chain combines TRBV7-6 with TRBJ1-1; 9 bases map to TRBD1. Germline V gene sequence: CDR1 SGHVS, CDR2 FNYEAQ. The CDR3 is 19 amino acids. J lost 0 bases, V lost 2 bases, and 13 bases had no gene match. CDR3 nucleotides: TGTGCCAGCAGCTTACAAAGGTTCCGGGACAGGGTAATGAACACTGAAGCTTTCTTT. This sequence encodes CASSLQRFRDRVMNTEAFF. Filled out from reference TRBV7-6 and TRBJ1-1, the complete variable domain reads GAGVSQSPRYKVTKRGQDVALRCDPISGHVSLYWYRQALGQGPEFLTYFNYEAQQDKSGLPNDRFSAERPEGSISTLTIQRTEQRDSAMYRCASSLQRFRDRVMNTEAFFGQGTRLTVV.

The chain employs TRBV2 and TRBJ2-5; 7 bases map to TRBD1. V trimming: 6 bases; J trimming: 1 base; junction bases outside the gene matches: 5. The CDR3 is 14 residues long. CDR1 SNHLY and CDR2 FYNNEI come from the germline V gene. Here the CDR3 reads CASRLTGSQETQYF. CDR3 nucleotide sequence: TGTGCCAGCAGGTTGACAGGGAGCCAAGAGACCCAGTACTTC.

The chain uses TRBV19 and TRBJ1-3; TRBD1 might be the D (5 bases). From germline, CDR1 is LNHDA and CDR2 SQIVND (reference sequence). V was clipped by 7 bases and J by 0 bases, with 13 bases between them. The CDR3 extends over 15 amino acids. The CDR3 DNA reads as TGTGCCAGTACTCCAAAGGGGTCCTCTGGAAACACCATATATTTT. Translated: CASTPKGSSGNTIYF.

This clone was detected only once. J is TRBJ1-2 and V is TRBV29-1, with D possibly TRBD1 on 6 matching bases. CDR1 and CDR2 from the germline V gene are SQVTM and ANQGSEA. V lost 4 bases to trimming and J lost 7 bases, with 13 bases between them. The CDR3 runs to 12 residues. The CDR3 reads CSVGRGGAGYTF. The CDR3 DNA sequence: TGCAGCGTTGGCAGGGGTGGTGCTGGCTACACCTTC.

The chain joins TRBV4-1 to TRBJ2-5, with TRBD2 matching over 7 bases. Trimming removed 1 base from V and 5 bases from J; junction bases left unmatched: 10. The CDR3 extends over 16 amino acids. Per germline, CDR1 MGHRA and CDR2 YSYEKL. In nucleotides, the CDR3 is TGCGCCAGCAGCCAAGTGCGACTAGCCGGAGAGGAGACCCAGTACTTC. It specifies CASSQVRLAGEETQYF.

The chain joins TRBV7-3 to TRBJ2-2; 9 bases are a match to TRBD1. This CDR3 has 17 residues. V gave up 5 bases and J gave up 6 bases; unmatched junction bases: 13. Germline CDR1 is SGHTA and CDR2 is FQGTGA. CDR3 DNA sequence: TGTGCCAGCAGCGCCGGGACAGGGTTCGGTAATCCCGGGGAGCTGTTTTTT. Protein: CASSAGTGFGNPGELFF.